This TCR beta chain was recovered during a study of T cells in women clearing cervical HPV infection (dated by TCRdb to between 2017 and 2018). General notes on the study: The cases were over 20 women with histologically confirmed HPV16-related CIN3 or worse, and 2 of these cases were invasive cancers. The 20 to 25 controls were women who cleared a single incident HPV16 infection within 12 months without developing precancer or cancer. Median age was 34 years in cases versus just over 37 in controls, and baseline characteristics did not differ significantly. This exploratory proof-of-principle case-control study, nested within the Guanacaste HPV Natural History Study in Costa Rica, compared TCR repertoires among women with different cervical HPV16 outcomes. Since HLA typing was available for only a few women, HLA type could not be ruled out as a confounder. As quality controls, five blinded duplicates were added to each group, bringing the total to roughly 60 samples made up of 50 or so participants and 10 or so replicates. Among cases, blood sampling occurred a median of around 160 days after lesion detection, with an interquartile range of 90 to 200 days. In the parent cohort, 9,500 to 13,000 women aged 18 or older were enrolled in Guanacaste, Costa Rica, during about 1992 to 1994 and then followed for roughly seven years. Cases and controls were matched on age within five years and on year of sample collection. Blood from cases was collected at the visit where the lesion was first found, while blood from controls was collected once the infection could no longer be detected. Overall study outcomes, separate from this receptor: Cases had lower TRBV6-7 relative abundance than controls (approximately 0.11% versus 0.16%; Bonferroni P = 0.0008). Cases were distinguished from controls with an estimated AUC of around 0.85 by random forest classifiers combining richness and V gene abundances. Because the number of T cells per sample was unknown, the richness differences could reflect varying T-cell content rather than repertoire biology. The cross-sectional design could not show whether the associations came before the infection or were a result of it, and neither effector/memory subsets nor HPV-specific T cells were isolated. Significantly higher TCR repertoire richness was observed in CIN3+ cases than in controls across sequencing depths, whereas no difference in evenness was found.

TCR beta CDR3 regions were amplified by multiplex PCR from an average of around 1,200 ng genomic DNA per sample using the immunoSEQ assay. To correct primer bias, the assay used a complete synthetic TCR repertoire to set an amplification baseline. The amplicons were sequenced using the Illumina platform. The authors processed their data as follows. Sequences were error-corrected by clustering with frequency ratios and a modified nearest-neighbor algorithm, then analyzed in the immunoSEQ Analyzer with IMGT gene definitions. At each rarefaction depth, TCR richness and evenness were averaged over 20 rarefaction repeats, and samples with fewer sequences than the depth were excluded. Wilcoxon rank sum tests with FDR correction were used to compare V, D and J gene relative abundances between the groups. In the blinded duplicates, the intraclass correlation was around 96% for TCR richness and averaged 76.4% across 55 to 75 gene segments. Imported from immuneACCESS, the table was reduced by TCRdb to in-frame sequences with V and J called. These copies leave out some clones; in studies compared against another copy, an unresolved V gene accounts for under half, and the cause of the remainder is not known. V and J calls and clone size are copied from that table; D and trimming were computed from the DNA. The sample's clone listing holds about 35,000 clones. The ten largest clones take up 1.6% of the sample.

According to the germline V gene, CDR1 reads ENHRY and CDR2 reads SYGVKD. From the cysteine up to the phenylalanine, the CDR3 has a length of 17 residues. The DNA shown is the part of the CDR3 that was read: 42 bases, in frame from base 1. From V the trimming removes 6 bases and from J it removes 7 bases, while the gene matches leave 14 bases of the junction unaccounted for. In the case of this clone: There is no known antigen for this receptor. With the read ending 3 residues before the CDR3 end, the germline J gene is used to fill in that end.

Every participant had a single incident cervical HPV16 infection, and prevalent HPV16 infections were excluded. Cervical HPV DNA was detected with MY09/MY11 PCR, and genotyping was done with dot-blot hybridization. Roughly 15 mL of heparinized blood was centrifuged, after which the buffy coat was aliquoted, frozen at -30 degrees C, and then stored at -80 degrees C. QIAGEN kits were used to extract genomic DNA from the buffy coat specimens. The source of this sequence is a woman aged 18-70 years with a cervical HPV16 infection that either progressed to CIN3+ or cleared (not recorded which). The sample taken for sequencing was blood buffy coat. The chain joins TRBV10-3 to TRBJ1-5, with 11 central nucleotides matching TRBD1. The part of the CDR3 DNA that was read is TGTGCCATCAGCTCCGAGATCCTGGGACAGGGGGTCCAGCCC. The translation is CAISSEILGQGVQP. In full, the CDR3 is CAISSEILGQGVQPQHF.